This T cell receptor (beta chain) came from a study of regulatory T cells in long-lasting Graves disease. Points from the study as a whole: Newly diagnosed Graves' patients had higher TCR diversity than persistent ones. The study found TRBV28, TRBJ1-2 and TRBJ2-5 favored in persistent disease. Persistent patients had a count of shared public clonotypes (approximately 2,800) that exceeded that of new patients (approximately 1,000).

Between the trimmed V and J ends, which lost 3 bases and 2 bases, there was a span of 22 bases. Germline V CDR1 and CDR2: LNHDA, SQIVND (reference sequence). The CDR3 contains 18 residues. As to time point: persistent/refractory GD, antithyroid drugs over 5 years with positive TRAb. From PBMCs, RNA was extracted and then used to make the TCR library. Assembly of TCR beta libraries relied on iRepertoire HTBI primers together with Arm-PCR of CDR3 regions. Authors' processing steps: Across the samples, identification revealed around 65 TRBV and 14 TRBJ segments. One entry per CDR3 protein, called by TCRdb with MiXCR from the multiplex PCR reads. TCRdb, not the authors, supplied the V and J calls. The profile shows hundreds of thousands of distinct CDR3 sequences, about 30% of them singletons. Regarding this clonotype: The antigen remains undetermined.

V and J are TRBV19 and TRBJ1-2; D remains ambiguous. The sequence came from a female donor with Graves disease. The source material was peripheral blood mononuclear cells (PBMCs), sampled when the disease was refractory, from a patient treated with antithyroid drugs. CDR3 in amino acids: CASSIRLTRAVGNYGYTF. The CDR3 DNA is TGTGCCAGTAGTATCAGGCTGACAAGGGCCGTAGGCAACTATGGCTACACCTTC.